Listed here are 5 T cell receptor beta chains from one sample, sequenced in a study of neoadjuvant anti-PD-1 for oral cavity cancer. Profiling relied on immunoSEQ multiplex PCR, and the TCRdb table lists in-frame clones only, not all of them. The table has tens of thousands of clones, around 83% seen once. The source was PBMCs, collected before nivolumab (anti-PD-1) treatment. The receptors were gathered from a person aged 35-79 years with oral cavity squamous cell carcinoma.

The chain joins TRBV10-3 to TRBJ2-5; 11 positions match TRBD2. V lost 3 bases and J lost 2; bases outside the gene matches: 2. This CDR3 has 15 amino acids. Germline lookup yields CDR1 ENHRY and CDR2 SYGVKD. The CDR3 here is CAISDGTSGQETQYF. The CDR3 DNA follows: TGTGCCATCAGTGACGGGACTAGCGGACAAGAGACCCAGTACTTC.

The J gene is TRBJ1-5, the V gene TRBV9; 7 bases fit TRBD1. The CDR3 sequence is 16 residues long. Germline assignment: CDR1 SGDLS and CDR2 YYNGEE. Trimming took 3 bases from V and 4 from J; bases not matched to a gene: 10. The CDR3 protein is CASSAGGDSRNQPQHF. CDR3 bases: TGTGCCAGCAGCGCGGGGGGGGACAGCCGTAATCAGCCCCAGCATTTT. The full variable domain, rest sourced from reference TRBV9 and TRBJ1-5, is DSGVTQTPKHLITATGQRVTLRCSPRSGDLSVYWYQQSLDQGLQFLIQYYNGEERAKGNILERFSAQQFPDLHSELNLSSLELGDSALYFCASSAGGDSRNQPQHFGDGTRLSIL.

V is TRBV5-5 and J is TRBJ2-3; 14 nucleotides agree with TRBD2. Germline values: CDR1 SGHKS, CDR2 YYEKEE (reference sequence). V lost 3 bases, J lost 5 bases, and 11 bases stayed unmatched. The CDR3 consists of 18 residues. This CDR3 reads CASSYGGGTSGSGDTQYF. DNA for the CDR3: TGTGCCAGCAGCTATGGTGGGGGGACTAGCGGGAGTGGAGATACGCAGTATTTT.

The chain carries TRBV5-5 and TRBJ2-5, with D possibly TRBD1 on 6 matching bases. With 5 bases removed from V and 5 bases from J, the gap between germline ends came to 16 bases. The CDR3 runs to 14 residues. CDR1 is SGHKS and CDR2 is YYEKEE in the germline V gene (reference sequence). CDR3: CASSTQGRGETQYF. CDR3 nucleotide sequence: TGTGCCAGCAGTACTCAGGGGCGCGGTGAGACCCAGTACTTC.

CDR3 sequence (DNA): TGTGCCAGCAGTTTATTGTTTGGGACACACCCCTACGAGCAGTACTTC. It is translated as CASSLLFGTHPYEQYF. This rearrangement joins TRBV27 to TRBJ2-7; a weak D match, TRBD1 (6 bases). The CDR3 loop spans 16 amino acids. CDR1 and CDR2 (germline): MNHEY, SMNVEV (reference sequence). V lost 1 base to trimming and J lost 2 bases, with 15 bases between them.